The T cell receptor (beta chain) under discussion was sequenced for a study of T-cell reconstitution after alpha-beta-depleted transplantation in children. Germline V CDR1 and CDR2: SGHRS, YFSETQ. The CDR3 runs 17 residues. With 0 bases removed from V and 2 bases from J, the gap between germline ends came to 18 bases. A TCRbeta library incorporating unique molecular identifiers was prepared. MiXCR, run by TCRdb on the PCR reads, gives a single entry per CDR3 protein. The repertoire includes about a million distinct CDR3 sequences, about 26% of them detected once, and about 28% sits in the top ten. This clonotype was recorded only once.

The source of this sequence is a boy in the first two years of life who had a stem cell transplant for SCID, so the T cells may come from the graft donor. The rearrangement links TRBV5-1 to TRBJ2-7, with D possibly TRBD2 on 6 matching bases. Here the sequenced sample was PBMCs, mostly from graft donor cells, taken 360 days after TCRalphabeta/CD19-depleted stem cell transplant. CDR3 in amino acids: CASSLGRGSIPPYEQYF. The CDR3 DNA follows: TGCGCCAGCAGCTTGGGCCGGGGGTCAATACCTCCCTACGAGCAGTACTTC.